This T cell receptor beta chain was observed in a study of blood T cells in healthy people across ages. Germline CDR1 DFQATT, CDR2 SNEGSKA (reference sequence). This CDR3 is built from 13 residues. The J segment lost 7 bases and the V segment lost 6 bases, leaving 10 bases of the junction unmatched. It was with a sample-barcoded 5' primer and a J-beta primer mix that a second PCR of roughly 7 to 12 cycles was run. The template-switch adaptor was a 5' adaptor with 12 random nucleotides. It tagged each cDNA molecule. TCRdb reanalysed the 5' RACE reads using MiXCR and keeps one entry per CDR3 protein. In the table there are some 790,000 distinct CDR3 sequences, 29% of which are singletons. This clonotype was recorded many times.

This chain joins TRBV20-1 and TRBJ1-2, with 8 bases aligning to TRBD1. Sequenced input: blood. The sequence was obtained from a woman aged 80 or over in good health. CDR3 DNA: TGCAGTGCAGAACAGGGGGTAGTTAGTGGCTACACCTTC. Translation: CSAEQGVVSGYTF.